The T cell receptor (beta chain) under discussion was sequenced for a study of T cells after yellow fever vaccination. Study background: Libraries from low-cell-number fractions were prepared with the SMART-Seq v4 Ultra Low Input RNA kit.

In TCRdb, the 5' RACE reads were re-called with MiXCR into one record per CDR3 protein. The sample shows hundreds of thousands of distinct CDR3 sequences, around 3.6% of them seen only once. The CDR3 covers 15 residues. J was trimmed by 2 bases and V by 4 bases; bases with no gene match: 4. CDR1 LNHDA and CDR2 SQIVND come from the germline V gene (reference sequence). V usage is TRBV19 and J usage is TRBJ2-3, with 9 bases that match TRBD1. The sample was PBMCs, taken on the day of the yellow fever booster vaccination. This receptor was obtained from a man younger than 30 who received the YFV17D yellow fever vaccine. CDR3 residues: CASSKDRGFTDTQYF. CDR3 DNA sequence: TGTGCCAGTAGTAAGGACAGGGGCTTCACAGATACGCAGTATTTT.